The 17 T cell receptor beta chains reported below all come from one sample, sequenced in a study of blood T cell repertoires in COVID-19. Produced via immunoSEQ multiplex PCR; TCRdb's table is partial and in-frame only. The data contain fewer than 300,000 clones, more than 85% of them singletons. The sequencing input was PBMCs or T cells enriched from blood (not recorded which). The source of these receptors is a man aged 35 to 55 who had recovered from COVID-19.

This chain links TRBV20-1 with TRBJ1-1, with D perhaps TRBD1 (6 bases). The CDR3 spans 11 residues. Trimming cost V 6 bases and J 1 base, with 6 bases left between them. CDR1 DFQATT and CDR2 SNEGSKA come from the germline V gene (reference sequence). The DNA for the CDR3 is TGCAGTGCACAGGGGAACACTGAAGCTTTCTTT. As protein: CSAQGNTEAFF.

J is TRBJ1-2 and V is TRBV28; 9 bases fit TRBD1. The V segment lost 5 bases and the J segment 3 bases; nucleotides outside the gene matches: 7. This CDR3 is 15 amino acids long. CDR1 and CDR2 (germline): MDHEN, SYDVKM. The CDR3: CASSVTGGGDYGYTF. CDR3 coding DNA: TGTGCCAGCAGTGTTACAGGGGGCGGCGACTATGGCTACACCTTC.

The genes are TRBV2 and TRBJ1-2, with D unclear. Germline loops: CDR1 SNHLY, CDR2 FYNNEI. V shed 4 bases and J shed 2 bases, with 14 bases lying between them. This CDR3 contains 15 residues. In DNA form, the CDR3 reads TGTGCCAGCAGTGTTATATCGGGAGCGAACTATGGCTACACCTTC. It specifies CASSVISGANYGYTF.

J is TRBJ2-4 and V is TRBV12-5; 8 positions match TRBD2. Germline V gives CDR1 LGHNT, CDR2 FRNRAP. Trimming at V came to 7 bases and at J to 7 bases, leaving 12 bases not matched to a gene. CDR3 length equals 15 residues. In DNA, the CDR3 is TGTGCTAGTGCCCTCCTCCTAGCGGGCCAGAACATTCAGTACTTC. Its protein is CASALLLAGQNIQYF.

The chain combines TRBV18 with TRBJ2-3; D is unresolved. The CDR3 is made up of 15 amino acids. Germline loops: CDR1 KGHSH, CDR2 LQKENI. V lost 2 bases and J lost 5, with 14 bases in between. CDR3 nucleotides: TGTGCCAGCTCACCAGTCACCACAGTTCGAGATACGCAGTATTTT. Its protein product is CASSPVTTVRDTQYF. Together with reference TRBV18 and TRBJ2-3, the CDR3 gives the full variable domain: NAGVMQNPRHLVRRRGQEARLRCSPMKGHSHVYWYRQLPEEGLKFMVYLQKENIIDESGMPKERFSAEFPKEGPSILRIQQVVRGDSAAYFCASSPVTTVRDTQYFGPGTRLTVL.

This clone was seen once. The gene calls are TRBV5-4 and TRBJ1-1; 10 nucleotides align to TRBD1. The CDR3 is 15 amino acids. Germline V gene data show CDR1 as SGHNT and CDR2 as YYREEE (reference sequence). Trimming cost V 4 bases and J 1 base; bases outside gene matches: 4. CDR3 sequence reads: CASSVDRGGNTEAFF. The CDR3, as DNA: TGTGCCAGCAGCGTGGACAGGGGGGGGAACACTGAAGCTTTCTTT.

The chain has TRBV6-2 or TRBV6-3 and TRBJ1-1, with D hard to call. V gave up 0 bases and J gave up 2 bases, with 10 bases separating them. Germline-derived CDR1 and CDR2 are MNHEY and SVGEGT. CDR3 length: 15 residues. The CDR3: CASSYSRQPNTEAFF. DNA of the CDR3: TGTGCCAGCAGTTACTCGAGGCAACCAAACACTGAAGCTTTCTTT.

This clone was picked up one time. The gene calls are TRBV5-6 and TRBJ1-2, with 9 nucleotides matching TRBD1. The germline V gene has CDR1 SGHDT and CDR2 YYEEEE. This CDR3 is built from 15 residues. Trimming took 4 bases from V and 5 from J; bases not matched to a gene: 9. Written as DNA, the CDR3 is TGTGCCAGCAGCCCAGCCGGGACAGGGTTTTATGGCTACACCTTC. This sequence encodes CASSPAGTGFYGYTF.

The chain links TRBV18 to TRBJ2-6, with D uncertain. The CDR3 contains 14 residues. Germline V gene data show CDR1 as KGHSH and CDR2 as LQKENI. The V and J ends lost 5 bases and 0 bases respectively, with 5 bases between them. The CDR3 coding sequence is TGTGCCAGCTCATCAGGCTCTGGGGCCAACGTCCTGACTTTC. Residues: CASSSGSGANVLTF.

This clone was observed a single time. The V and J genes are TRBV12-3 or TRBV12-4 and TRBJ1-1; tentatively, D is TRBD1 (5 bases). The CDR3 runs to 12 residues. V lost 3 bases and J lost 10, with 12 bases in between. In DNA form, the CDR3 reads TGTGCCAGCAGTTTGCAGGGTGTCTTAGCTTTCTTT. It yields the protein CASSLQGVLAFF.

The chain employs TRBV28 and TRBJ2-1, with 7 bases fitting TRBD1. The CDR3 has 12 residues. The germline V gene has CDR1 MDHEN and CDR2 SYDVKM. The J segment lost 10 bases and the V segment lost 6 bases, leaving 6 bases of the junction unmatched. CDR3 coding DNA: TGTGCCAGCAGCAGACAGGGTTGGGAGCAGTTCTTC. Amino acids: CASSRQGWEQFF.

V and J are TRBV11-1 and TRBJ2-1; TRBD1 matches at 7 bases. The V gene's germline CDR1 is SGHAT and CDR2 FQDESV (reference sequence). V trimming: 1 base; J trimming: 7 bases; junction bases outside the gene matches: 7. The CDR3 is made up of 15 amino acids. The CDR3 protein is CASSLGEQGFNEQFF. The CDR3, as DNA: TGTGCCAGCAGCTTAGGTGAACAGGGGTTTAATGAGCAGTTCTTC.

The rearrangement joins TRBV10-1 to TRBJ1-5; D is undetermined. The CDR3 spans 13 residues. Germline values: CDR1 WNHNN, CDR2 SYGVQD (reference sequence). V lost 5 bases to trimming and J lost 5 bases, with 10 bases between them. Written as DNA, the CDR3 is TGCGCCAGCAGTCTGGGGAGCGATCAGCCCCAGCATTTT. This gives the protein CASSLGSDQPQHF.

The rearrangement joins TRBV18 to TRBJ2-2; TRBD2 agrees at 8 bases. Germline V lookup: CDR1 KGHSH, CDR2 LQKENI. The CDR3 runs to 19 residues. With V trimmed by 1 base and J by 0 bases, 10 bases remained unmatched. The CDR3 loop reads CASSPRGMAGGTNTGELFF. The CDR3, as DNA: TGTGCCAGCTCACCACGGGGCATGGCGGGAGGAACGAACACCGGGGAGCTGTTTTTT.

The CDR3 DNA is TGTGCCAGCAGCCCAAGCGGACAGAGTTTCTACGAGCAGTACTTC. Protein sequence: CASSPSGQSFYEQYF. This chain joins TRBV7-3 and TRBJ2-7; tentatively, D is TRBD1 (6 bases). Trimming pared 5 bases from V and 3 bases from J, leaving 17 bases between. The CDR3 runs 15 residues. Germline V CDR1 and CDR2: SGHTA, FQGTGA.

CDR3 bases: TGTGCCAGTAATTGGATGGCAGGCAACAATCAGCCCCAGCATTTT. It translates to CASNWMAGNNQPQHF. The chain carries TRBV19 and TRBJ1-5; D unresolved. The CDR3 runs to 15 residues. CDR1 and CDR2 (germline): LNHDA, SQIVND (reference sequence). The germline V and J ends were trimmed by 7 bases and 3 bases, with 16 bases remaining between them.

The genes are TRBV2 and TRBJ1-5, with D possibly being TRBD1 (6 bases). V lost 5 bases and J lost 6, with 17 bases in between. This CDR3 contains 15 residues. The germline CDR1 and CDR2 sequences are SNHLY and FYNNEI. CDR3 amino acids: CASSPETGLGQPQHF. The DNA for the CDR3 is TGTGCCAGCAGTCCCGAGACAGGTTTGGGTCAGCCCCAGCATTTT.